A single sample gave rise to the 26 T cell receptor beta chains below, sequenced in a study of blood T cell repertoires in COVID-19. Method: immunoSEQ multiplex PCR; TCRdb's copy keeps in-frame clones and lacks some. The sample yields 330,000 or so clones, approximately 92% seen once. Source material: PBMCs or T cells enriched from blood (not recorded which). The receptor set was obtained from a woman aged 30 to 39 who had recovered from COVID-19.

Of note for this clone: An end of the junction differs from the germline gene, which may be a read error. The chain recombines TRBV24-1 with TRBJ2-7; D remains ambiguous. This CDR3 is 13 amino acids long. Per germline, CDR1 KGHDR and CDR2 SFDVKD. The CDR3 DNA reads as TGTGCCACCGGTGACGGTAGCTCCTACGAGCAGTACTTC. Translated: CATGDGSSYEQYF.

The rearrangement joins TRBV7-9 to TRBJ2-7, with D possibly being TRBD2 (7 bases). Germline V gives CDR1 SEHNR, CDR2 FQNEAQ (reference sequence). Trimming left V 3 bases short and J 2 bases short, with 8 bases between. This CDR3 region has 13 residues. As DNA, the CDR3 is TGTGCCAGCAGCTTCGGGGGGCCCTACGAGCAGTACTTC. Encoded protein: CASSFGGPYEQYF.

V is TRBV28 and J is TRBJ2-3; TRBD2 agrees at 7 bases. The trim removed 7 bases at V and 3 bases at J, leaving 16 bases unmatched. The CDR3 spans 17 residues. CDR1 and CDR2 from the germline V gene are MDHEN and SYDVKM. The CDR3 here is CASTTVYGGRTTDTQYF. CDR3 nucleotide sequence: TGTGCCAGCACCACTGTTTATGGCGGGAGAACAACAGATACGCAGTATTTT.

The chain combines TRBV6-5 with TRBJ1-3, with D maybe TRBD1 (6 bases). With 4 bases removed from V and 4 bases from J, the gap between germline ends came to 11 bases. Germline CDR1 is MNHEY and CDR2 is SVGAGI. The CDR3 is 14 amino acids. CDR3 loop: CASSSGVPGNTIYF. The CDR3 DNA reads TGTGCCAGCAGTTCAGGGGTCCCCGGAAACACCATATATTTT.

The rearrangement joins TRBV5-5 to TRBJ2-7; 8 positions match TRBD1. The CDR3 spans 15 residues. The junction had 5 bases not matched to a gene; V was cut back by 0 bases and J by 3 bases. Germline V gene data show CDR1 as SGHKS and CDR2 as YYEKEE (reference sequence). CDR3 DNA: TGTGCCAGCAGCTTGGGCAGGGGGCTTAACTACGAGCAGTACTTC. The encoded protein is CASSLGRGLNYEQYF.

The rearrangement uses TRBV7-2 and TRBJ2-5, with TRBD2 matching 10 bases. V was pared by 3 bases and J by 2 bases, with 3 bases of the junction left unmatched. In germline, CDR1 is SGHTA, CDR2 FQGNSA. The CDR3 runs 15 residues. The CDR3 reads CASSFTSGAQETQYF. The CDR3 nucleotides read TGTGCCAGCAGCTTTACTAGCGGGGCACAAGAGACCCAGTACTTC.

CDR3 protein: CASSSWRGDQPQHF. Here the CDR3 DNA reads TGTGCCAGCAGTTCGTGGCGGGGGGATCAGCCCCAGCATTTT. The V gene is TRBV6-5, the J gene TRBJ1-5, with a tentative D call TRBD1 (5 bases). V was pared by 4 bases and J by 5 bases, with 12 bases between. CDR1 and CDR2 from the germline V gene are MNHEY and SVGAGI. The CDR3 is made up of 14 amino acids.

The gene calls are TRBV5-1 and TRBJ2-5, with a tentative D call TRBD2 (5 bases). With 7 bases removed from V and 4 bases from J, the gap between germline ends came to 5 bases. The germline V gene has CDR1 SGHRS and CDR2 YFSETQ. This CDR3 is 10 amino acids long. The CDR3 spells CASRGETQYF. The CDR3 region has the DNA TGCGCCAGCCGGGGAGAGACCCAGTACTTC.

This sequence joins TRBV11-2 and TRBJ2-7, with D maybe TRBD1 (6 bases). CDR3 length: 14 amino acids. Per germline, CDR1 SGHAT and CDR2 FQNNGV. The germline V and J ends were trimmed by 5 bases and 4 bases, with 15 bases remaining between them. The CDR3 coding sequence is TGTGCCAGCAGCCCCTCAGTGGGGGCATACGAGCAGTACTTC. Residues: CASSPSVGAYEQYF.

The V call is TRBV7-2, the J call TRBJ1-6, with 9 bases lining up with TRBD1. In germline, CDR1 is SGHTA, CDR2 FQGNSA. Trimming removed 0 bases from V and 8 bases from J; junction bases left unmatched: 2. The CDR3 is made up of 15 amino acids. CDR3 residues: CASSLAQGAHSPLHF. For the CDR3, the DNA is TGTGCCAGCAGCTTAGCACAGGGGGCTCATTCACCCCTCCACTTT.

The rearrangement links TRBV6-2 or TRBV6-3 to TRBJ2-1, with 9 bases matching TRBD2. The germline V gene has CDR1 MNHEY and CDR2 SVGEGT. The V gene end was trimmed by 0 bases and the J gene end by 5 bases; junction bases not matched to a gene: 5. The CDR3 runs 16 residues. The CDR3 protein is CASSYSGPSGDNEQFF. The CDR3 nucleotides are TGTGCCAGCAGTTACTCTGGCCCTAGCGGGGACAATGAGCAGTTCTTC.

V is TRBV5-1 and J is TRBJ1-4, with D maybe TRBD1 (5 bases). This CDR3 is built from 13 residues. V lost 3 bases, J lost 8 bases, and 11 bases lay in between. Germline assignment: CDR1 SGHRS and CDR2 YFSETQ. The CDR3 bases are TGCGCCAGCAGCTACACAAACAGGGAAAAACTGTTTTTT. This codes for CASSYTNREKLFF.

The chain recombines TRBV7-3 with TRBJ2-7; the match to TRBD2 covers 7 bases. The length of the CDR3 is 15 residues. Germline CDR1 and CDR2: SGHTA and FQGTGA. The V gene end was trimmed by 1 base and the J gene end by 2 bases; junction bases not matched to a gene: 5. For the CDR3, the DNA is TGTGCCAGCAGCTTAAACTCAGCGGGACCCTACGAGCAGTACTTC. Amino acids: CASSLNSAGPYEQYF. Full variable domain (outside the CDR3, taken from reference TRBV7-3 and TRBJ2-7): GAGVSQTPSNKVTEKGKYVELRCDPISGHTALYWYRQSLGQGPEFLIYFQGTGAADDSGLPNDRFFAVRPEGSVSTLKIQRTERGDSAVYLCASSLNSAGPYEQYFGPGTRLTVT.

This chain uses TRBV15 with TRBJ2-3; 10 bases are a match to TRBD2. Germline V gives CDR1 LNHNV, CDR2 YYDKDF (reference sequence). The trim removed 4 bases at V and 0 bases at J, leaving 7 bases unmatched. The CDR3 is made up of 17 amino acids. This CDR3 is CATSTGTLAGSTDTQYF. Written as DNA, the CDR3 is TGTGCCACCAGCACTGGGACACTAGCGGGGAGCACAGATACGCAGTATTTT.

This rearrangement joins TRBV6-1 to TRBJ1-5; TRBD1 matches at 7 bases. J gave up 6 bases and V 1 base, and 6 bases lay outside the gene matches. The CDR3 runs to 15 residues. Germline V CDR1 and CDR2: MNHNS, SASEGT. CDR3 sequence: CASSEGGGGTQPQHF. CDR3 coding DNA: TGTGCCAGCAGTGAAGGAGGAGGGGGCACTCAGCCCCAGCATTTT.

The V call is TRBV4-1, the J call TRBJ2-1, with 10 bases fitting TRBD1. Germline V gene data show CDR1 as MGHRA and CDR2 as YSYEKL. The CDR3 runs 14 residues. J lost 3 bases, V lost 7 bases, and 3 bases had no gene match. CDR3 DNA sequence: TGCGCCAGCACGGGGACAGGGGTCTACAATGAGCAGTTCTTC. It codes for CASTGTGVYNEQFF.

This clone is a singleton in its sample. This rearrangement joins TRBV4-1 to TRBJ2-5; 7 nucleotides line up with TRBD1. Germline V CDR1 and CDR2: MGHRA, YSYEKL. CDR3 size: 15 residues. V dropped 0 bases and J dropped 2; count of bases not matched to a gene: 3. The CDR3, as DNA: TGCGCCAGCAGCCAAGATCAGGGGGATCAAGAGACCCAGTACTTC. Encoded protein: CASSQDQGDQETQYF.

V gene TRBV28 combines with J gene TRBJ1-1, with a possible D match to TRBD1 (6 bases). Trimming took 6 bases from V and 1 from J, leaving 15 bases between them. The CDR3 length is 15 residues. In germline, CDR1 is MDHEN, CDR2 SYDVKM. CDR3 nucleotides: TGTGCCAGCAGCCCGGACAGATTTGGGAACACTGAAGCTTTCTTT. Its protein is CASSPDRFGNTEAFF.

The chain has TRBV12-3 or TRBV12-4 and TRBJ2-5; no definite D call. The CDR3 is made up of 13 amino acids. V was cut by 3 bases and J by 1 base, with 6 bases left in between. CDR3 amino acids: CASSFTAQETQYF. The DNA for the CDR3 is TGTGCCAGCAGTTTTACAGCCCAAGAGACCCAGTACTTC.

CDR3 bases: TGCGCCAGCAGCCAAGATCTTCTGGGGGCGAGGAACACTGAAGCTTTCTTT. It is translated as CASSQDLLGARNTEAFF. The chain carries TRBV4-3 and TRBJ1-1; maybe TRBD1 (6 bases). The CDR3 sequence is 17 residues long. The germline V gene has CDR1 LGHNA and CDR2 YSLEER. Trimming stripped 0 bases from V and 1 base from J, with 15 bases between.

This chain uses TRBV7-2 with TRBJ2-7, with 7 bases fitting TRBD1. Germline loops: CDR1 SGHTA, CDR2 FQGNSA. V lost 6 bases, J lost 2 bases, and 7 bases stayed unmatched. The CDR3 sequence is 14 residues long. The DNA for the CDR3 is TGTGCCAGCAGACATACAGGGGTAACCTACGAGCAGTACTTC. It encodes CASRHTGVTYEQYF.

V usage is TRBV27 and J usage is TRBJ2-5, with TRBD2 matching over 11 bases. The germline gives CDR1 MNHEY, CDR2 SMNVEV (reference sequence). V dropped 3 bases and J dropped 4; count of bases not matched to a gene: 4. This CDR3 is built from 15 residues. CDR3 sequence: CASSFLAGGRETQYF. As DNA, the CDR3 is TGTGCCAGCAGTTTCCTAGCGGGAGGAAGAGAGACCCAGTACTTC.

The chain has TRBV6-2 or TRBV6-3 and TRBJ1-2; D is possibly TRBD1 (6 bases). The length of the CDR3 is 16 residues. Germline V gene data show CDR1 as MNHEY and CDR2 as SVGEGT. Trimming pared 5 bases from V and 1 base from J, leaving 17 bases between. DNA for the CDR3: TGTGCCAGCAGTCCCACCGGTCCGGACAGTAACTATGGCTACACCTTC. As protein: CASSPTGPDSNYGYTF.

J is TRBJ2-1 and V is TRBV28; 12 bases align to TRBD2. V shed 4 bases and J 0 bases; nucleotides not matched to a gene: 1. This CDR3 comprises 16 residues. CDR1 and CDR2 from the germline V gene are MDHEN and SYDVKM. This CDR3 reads CASSSGLAGSYNEQFF. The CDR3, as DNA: TGTGCCAGCAGTTCGGGACTAGCGGGCTCCTACAATGAGCAGTTCTTC.

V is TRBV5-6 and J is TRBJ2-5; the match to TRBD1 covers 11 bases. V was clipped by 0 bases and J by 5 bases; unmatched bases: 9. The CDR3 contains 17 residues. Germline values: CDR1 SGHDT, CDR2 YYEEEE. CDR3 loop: CASSLALTGTGGETQYF. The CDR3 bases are TGTGCCAGCAGCTTGGCCCTGACCGGGACAGGGGGGGAGACCCAGTACTTC.

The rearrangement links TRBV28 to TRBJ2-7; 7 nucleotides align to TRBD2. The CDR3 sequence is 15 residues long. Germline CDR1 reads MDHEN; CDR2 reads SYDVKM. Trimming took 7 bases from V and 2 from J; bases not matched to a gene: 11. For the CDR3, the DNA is TGTGCCAGCATGAACGGGGGGAGGGCCCCCTACGAGCAGTACTTC. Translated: CASMNGGRAPYEQYF.